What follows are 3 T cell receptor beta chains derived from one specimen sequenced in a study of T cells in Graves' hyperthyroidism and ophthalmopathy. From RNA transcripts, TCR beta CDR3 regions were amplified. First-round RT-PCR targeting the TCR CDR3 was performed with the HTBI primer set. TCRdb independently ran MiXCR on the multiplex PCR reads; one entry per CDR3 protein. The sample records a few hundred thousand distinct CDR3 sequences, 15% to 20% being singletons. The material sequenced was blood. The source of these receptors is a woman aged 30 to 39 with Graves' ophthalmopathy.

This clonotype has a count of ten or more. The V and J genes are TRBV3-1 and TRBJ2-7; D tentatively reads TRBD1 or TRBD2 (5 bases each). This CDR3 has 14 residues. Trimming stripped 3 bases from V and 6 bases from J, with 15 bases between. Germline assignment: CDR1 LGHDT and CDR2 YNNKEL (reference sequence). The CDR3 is CASSQGDPDREQYF. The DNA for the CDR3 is TGTGCCAGCAGCCAGGGGGACCCTGACCGCGAGCAGTACTTC.

CDR3 loop: CASSYLPSGSYEQYF. The CDR3 nucleotides are TGTGCCAGCAGTTACTTGCCGAGCGGCTCCTACGAGCAGTACTTC. This chain uses TRBV6-5 with TRBJ2-7; D possibly corresponds to TRBD2 (5 bases). From germline, CDR1 is MNHEY and CDR2 SVGAGI. CDR3 size: 15 residues. V was pared by 1 base and J by 0 bases, with 10 bases between.

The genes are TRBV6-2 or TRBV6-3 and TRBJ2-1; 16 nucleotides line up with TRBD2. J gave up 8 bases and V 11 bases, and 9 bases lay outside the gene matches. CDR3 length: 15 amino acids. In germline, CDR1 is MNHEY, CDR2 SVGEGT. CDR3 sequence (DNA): TGTGCCCACGGGACTAGCGGGAGGGCCGTAGATGAGCAGTTCTTC. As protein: CAHGTSGRAVDEQFF.